The 23 T cell receptor beta chains below all came from one sample that was sequenced in a study of blood T cell repertoires in COVID-19. Assay: immunoSEQ multiplex PCR; the TCRdb copy retains only in-frame clones and omits some. Seen here are fewer than 400,000 clones, roughly 90% observed once, and the top ten hold approximately 17%. Sequencing used PBMCs or T cells enriched from blood (not recorded which). These receptors came from a woman aged 25 to 45 who had recovered from COVID-19.

V is TRBV6-5 and J is TRBJ1-1; 10 bases are shared with TRBD1. V was clipped by 5 bases and J by 4 bases; unmatched bases: 4. The CDR3 loop spans 14 amino acids. Germline V gives CDR1 MNHEY, CDR2 SVGAGI. The CDR3 here is CASSTGQGVTEAFF. CDR3 DNA: TGTGCCAGCAGTACCGGACAGGGGGTCACTGAAGCTTTCTTT.

The J gene is TRBJ1-1, the V gene TRBV28; 10 bases line up with TRBD1. The germline gives CDR1 MDHEN, CDR2 SYDVKM. The CDR3 sequence is 18 residues long. Germline trimming cut 3 bases from V and 0 bases from J; bases unmatched to any gene: 10. The CDR3 loop reads CASSFPPGTGVLNTEAFF. CDR3 in DNA: TGTGCCAGCAGTTTCCCGCCCGGGACAGGGGTCCTGAACACTGAAGCTTTCTTT.

V gene TRBV28 combines with J gene TRBJ1-1; a possible D gene is TRBD1 (6 bases). This CDR3 spans 13 amino acids. Germline CDR1 is MDHEN and CDR2 is SYDVKM. The ends were cut back, 3 bases at V and 7 bases at J, with 12 bases in the middle. The CDR3 region is CASSLSDRNEAFF. The CDR3 region has the DNA TGTGCCAGCAGTTTGTCCGACAGGAATGAAGCTTTCTTT.

This sequence joins TRBV6-1 and TRBJ1-6, with TRBD1 identical over 8 bases. The CDR3 consists of 16 residues. Germline CDR1 MNHNS, CDR2 SASEGT. The ends lost 0 bases at V and 10 bases at J; junction bases unmatched: 8. The CDR3 here is CASSEAYGQGVSPLHF. In nucleotides, the CDR3 is TGTGCCAGCAGTGAAGCCTATGGACAGGGTGTATCACCCCTCCACTTT.

Concerning this clone: The sample holds other DNA sequences that translate to the same CDR3. This chain connects TRBV7-9 to TRBJ1-2; TRBD1 matches 7 bases. This CDR3 spans 13 amino acids. The germline CDR1 and CDR2 sequences are SEHNR and FQNEAQ (reference sequence). Losses at the gene ends were 5 bases for V and 3 bases for J; bases not matched to a gene: 3. Here the CDR3 DNA reads TGTGCCAGCAGCCCTGGGACAGACTATGGCTACACCTTC. This sequence encodes CASSPGTDYGYTF.

This clone was seen a few times. The chain is built from TRBV5-4 and TRBJ1-1; 7 bases line up with TRBD1. Germline V gives CDR1 SGHNT, CDR2 YYREEE (reference sequence). V lost 4 bases to trimming and J lost 7 bases; unmatched junction nucleotides: 4. This CDR3 has 12 residues. CDR3 loop: CASSRDSYEAFF. The CDR3 bases are TGTGCCAGCAGCCGGGACAGCTATGAAGCTTTCTTT.

The chain is built from TRBV7-6 and TRBJ2-1, with a weak D call TRBD2 (6 bases). Germline V lookup: CDR1 SGHVS, CDR2 FNYEAQ. V lost 3 bases to trimming and J lost 0 bases, with 12 bases between them. This CDR3 region has 16 residues. The CDR3 nucleotides read TGTGCCAGCAGCTTCGGCGGAGGGACCTCCTACAATGAGCAGTTCTTC. This encodes CASSFGGGTSYNEQFF.

The gene calls are TRBV28 and TRBJ1-2, with 7 nucleotides matching TRBD1. Losses at the gene ends were 3 bases for V and 5 bases for J; bases not matched to a gene: 9. This CDR3 contains 15 residues. Germline V gene lookup returns CDR1 MDHEN and CDR2 SYDVKM. CDR3 loop: CASSFRGQKTYGYTF. The CDR3 DNA reads TGTGCCAGCAGTTTTCGGGGACAGAAGACTTATGGCTACACCTTC.

This chain links TRBV28 with TRBJ1-2, with D maybe TRBD1 (6 bases). The CDR3 consists of 14 residues. CDR1 and CDR2 (germline): MDHEN, SYDVKM. V lost 1 base to trimming and J lost 4 bases, with 10 bases between them. The CDR3 sequence is CASSLFTGSYGYTF. CDR3 sequence (DNA): TGTGCCAGCAGTTTATTTACAGGGAGCTATGGCTACACCTTC.

The rearrangement uses TRBV7-2 and TRBJ2-3; a weak D match, TRBD2 (6 bases). With 3 bases removed from V and 6 bases from J, the gap between germline ends came to 10 bases. The germline V gene encodes CDR1 SGHTA and CDR2 FQGNSA. CDR3 length: 13 residues. The CDR3: CASSFREADTQYF. CDR3 bases: TGTGCCAGCAGCTTCAGGGAGGCGGATACGCAGTATTTT.

The chain employs TRBV9 and TRBJ2-6, with D maybe TRBD2 (5 bases). In germline, CDR1 is SGDLS, CDR2 YYNGEE. The ends were cut back, 7 bases at V and 3 bases at J, with 8 bases in the middle. The CDR3 is 13 residues long. Here the CDR3 DNA reads TGTGCCAGCCGGGGAGTTGGGGCCAACGTCCTGACTTTC. Translation: CASRGVGANVLTF.

This chain connects TRBV7-9 to TRBJ1-5; D not certain. V lost 6 bases and J 4 bases, leaving 7 bases between the germline ends. The CDR3 is 12 amino acids. The germline V gene has CDR1 SEHNR and CDR2 FQNEAQ (reference sequence). CDR3 DNA: TGTGCCAGCAGTTCAGATAATCAGCCCCAGCATTTT. Its protein is CASSSDNQPQHF.

This rearrangement joins TRBV6-5 to TRBJ2-1; TRBD1 might be the D (5 bases). Trimming removed 4 bases at V and 9 bases at J, with 16 bases between. The CDR3 runs 14 residues. CDR1 MNHEY and CDR2 SVGAGI come from the germline V gene. CDR3 nucleotide sequence: TGTGCCAGCAGTTCACATGGGGCGAGGCCTGAGCAGTTCTTC. Amino acids: CASSSHGARPEQFF.

In nucleotides, the CDR3 is TGTGCCGGCCGGGATACCTTTAATTCACCCCTCCACTTT. As protein: CAGRDTFNSPLHF. This rearrangement joins TRBV18 to TRBJ1-6; D is ambiguous. The CDR3 loop spans 13 amino acids. Germline CDR1 reads KGHSH; CDR2 reads LQKENI. Between the trimmed V and J ends, which lost 11 bases and 6 bases, there was a span of 14 bases. Full variable domain (remainder filled in from reference TRBV18 and TRBJ1-6): NAGVMQNPRHLVRRRGQEARLRCSPMKGHSHVYWYRQLPEEGLKFMVYLQKENIIDESGMPKERFSAEFPKEGPSILRIQQVVRGDSAAYFCAGRDTFNSPLHFGNGTRLTVT.

The chain recombines TRBV7-3 with TRBJ2-1; TRBD1 agrees at 8 bases. V shed 5 bases, J shed 10 bases, and the junction held 4 bases outside the gene matches. Germline loops: CDR1 SGHTA, CDR2 FQGTGA. This CDR3 has 12 residues. In DNA, the CDR3 is TGTGCCAGCAGCCCAACAGGGGGAGAGCAGTTCTTC. It translates to CASSPTGGEQFF.

The chain employs TRBV21-1 and TRBJ2-1; the table's D gene call, TRBD2, was not cross checked with the DNA. TRBV21-1 is a pseudogene locus. The CDR3 is 17 amino acids. CDR3 in amino acids: CASSKAKGGLPSNEQFF. CDR3 in DNA: TGTGCCAGCAGCAAAGCAAAGGGAGGTCTCCCCTCCAATGAGCAGTTCTTC.

The rearrangement links TRBV7-2 to TRBJ1-4, with D maybe TRBD1 (5 bases). CDR1 and CDR2 from the germline V gene are SGHTA and FQGNSA. This CDR3 is built from 15 residues. The V and J ends lost 2 bases and 6 bases respectively, with 13 bases between them. The DNA of the CDR3 is TGTGCCAGCAGCTTAAATGGGGGGAGTTATGAAAAACTGTTTTTT. Amino acid sequence: CASSLNGGSYEKLFF.

A single count supports this clone. The rearrangement joins TRBV20-1 to TRBJ2-5, with TRBD2 as a possible D gene (5 bases). This CDR3 is built from 13 residues. The ends were cut back, 3 bases at V and 5 bases at J, with 13 bases in the middle. The germline V gene has CDR1 DFQATT and CDR2 SNEGSKA (reference sequence). CDR3 residues: CSASRGLRETQYF. DNA for the CDR3: TGCAGTGCTAGTCGGGGTCTCCGCGAGACCCAGTACTTC.

This clone was counted a few times. This rearrangement joins TRBV19 to TRBJ1-5; 7 positions match TRBD1. The CDR3 runs 15 residues. Germline V CDR1 and CDR2: LNHDA, SQIVND (reference sequence). The V segment lost 7 bases and the J segment 7 bases; nucleotides outside the gene matches: 13. The CDR3: CASKVTGKNDQPQHF. The CDR3 region has the DNA TGTGCCAGTAAAGTGACAGGGAAGAATGACCAGCCCCAGCATTTT.

This chain connects TRBV18 to TRBJ1-3, with D perhaps matching TRBD1 (6 bases). Germline V CDR1 and CDR2: KGHSH, LQKENI. V shed 5 bases and J shed 0 bases, with 11 bases lying between them. The length of the CDR3 is 15 residues. This chain's CDR3 is CASSADSLSGNTIYF. DNA of the CDR3: TGTGCCAGCTCAGCGGACAGCCTCTCTGGAAACACCATATATTTT.

The chain couples TRBV7-2 to TRBJ2-2, with D perhaps matching TRBD1 (6 bases). This CDR3 has 17 residues. V lost 3 bases, J lost 0 bases, and 14 bases lay in between. Germline V gene sequence: CDR1 SGHTA, CDR2 FQGNSA. The chain's CDR3 is CASSFRRGGTNTGELFF. CDR3 coding DNA: TGTGCCAGCAGCTTTCGGAGAGGGGGAACGAACACCGGGGAGCTGTTTTTT.

This clone was detected a few times. V usage is TRBV6-2 or TRBV6-3 and J usage is TRBJ1-2; D possibly corresponds to TRBD1 (6 bases). The V and J ends lost 4 bases and 8 bases respectively, with 11 bases between them. Germline V gene data show CDR1 as MNHEY and CDR2 as SVGEGT. The CDR3 runs 12 residues. CDR3 amino acids: CASSFQGQGYTF. For the CDR3, the DNA is TGTGCCAGCAGTTTCCAGGGGCAGGGCTACACCTTC.

V gene TRBV6-1 combines with J gene TRBJ2-7; D is ambiguous. Germline-derived CDR1 and CDR2 are MNHNS and SASEGT. The CDR3 is made up of 11 amino acids. Trimming took 6 bases from V and 7 from J, leaving 10 bases between them. CDR3 sequence (DNA): TGTGCCAGCAGCCAGCGCGAAGAGCAGTACTTC. Amino acid sequence: CASSQREEQYF.